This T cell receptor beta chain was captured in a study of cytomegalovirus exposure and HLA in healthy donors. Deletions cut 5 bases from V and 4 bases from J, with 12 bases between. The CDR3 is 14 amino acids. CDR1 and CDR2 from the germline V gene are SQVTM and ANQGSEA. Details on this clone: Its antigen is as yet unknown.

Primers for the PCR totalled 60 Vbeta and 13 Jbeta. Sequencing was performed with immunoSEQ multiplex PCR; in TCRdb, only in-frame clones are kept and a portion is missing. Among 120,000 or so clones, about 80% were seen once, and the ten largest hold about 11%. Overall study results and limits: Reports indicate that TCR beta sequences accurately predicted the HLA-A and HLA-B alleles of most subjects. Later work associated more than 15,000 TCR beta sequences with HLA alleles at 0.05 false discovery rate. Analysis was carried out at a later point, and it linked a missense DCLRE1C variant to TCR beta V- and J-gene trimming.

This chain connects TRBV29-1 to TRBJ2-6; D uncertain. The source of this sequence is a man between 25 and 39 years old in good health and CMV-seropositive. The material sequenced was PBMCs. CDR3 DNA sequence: TGCAGCGTTTTCGCTAGAGGCGGGGCCAACGTCCTGACTTTC. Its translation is CSVFARGGANVLTF.